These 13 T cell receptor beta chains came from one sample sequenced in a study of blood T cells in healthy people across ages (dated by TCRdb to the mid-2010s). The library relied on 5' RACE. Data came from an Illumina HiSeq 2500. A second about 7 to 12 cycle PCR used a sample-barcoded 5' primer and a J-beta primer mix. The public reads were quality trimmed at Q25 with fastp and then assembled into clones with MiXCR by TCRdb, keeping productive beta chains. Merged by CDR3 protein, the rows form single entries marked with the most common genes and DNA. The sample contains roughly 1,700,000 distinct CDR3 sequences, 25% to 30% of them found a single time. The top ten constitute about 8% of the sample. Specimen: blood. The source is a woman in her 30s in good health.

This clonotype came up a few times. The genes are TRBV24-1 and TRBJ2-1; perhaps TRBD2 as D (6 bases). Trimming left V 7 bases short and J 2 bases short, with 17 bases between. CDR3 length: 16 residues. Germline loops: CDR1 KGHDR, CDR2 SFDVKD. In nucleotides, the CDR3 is TGTGCCACCAGGAGACGCGGGGTCGATCCCTACAATGAGCAGTTCTTC. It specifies CATRRRGVDPYNEQFF.

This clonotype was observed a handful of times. CDR3 coding DNA: TGTGCCAGCAATGACGGGGGGCTTCAGCCCCAGCATTTT. It is translated as CASNDGGLQPQHF. The chain has TRBV6-6 and TRBJ1-5; tentatively, D is TRBD1 (6 bases). The CDR3 covers 13 residues. The germline gives CDR1 MNHNY, CDR2 SVGAGI (reference sequence). Between the trimmed V and J ends, which lost 7 bases and 6 bases, there was a span of 13 bases.

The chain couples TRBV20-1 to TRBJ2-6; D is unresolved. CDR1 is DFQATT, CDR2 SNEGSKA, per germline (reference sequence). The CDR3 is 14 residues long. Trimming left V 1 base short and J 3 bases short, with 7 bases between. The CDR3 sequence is CSARAFVGANVLTF. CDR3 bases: TGCAGTGCTAGAGCTTTCGTTGGGGCCAACGTCCTGACTTTC.

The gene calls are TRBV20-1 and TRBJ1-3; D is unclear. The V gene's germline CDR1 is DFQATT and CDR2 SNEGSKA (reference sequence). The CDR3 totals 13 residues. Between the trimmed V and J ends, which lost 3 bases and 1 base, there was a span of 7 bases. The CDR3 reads CSARRKSGNTIYF. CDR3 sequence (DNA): TGCAGTGCTAGGAGGAAGTCTGGAAACACCATATATTTT.

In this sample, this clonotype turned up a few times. CDR3 protein: CASSQATRVKYNEQFF. The CDR3 nucleotides read TGTGCCAGCAGCCAAGCTACAAGGGTTAAGTACAATGAGCAGTTCTTC. V gene TRBV4-2 combines with J gene TRBJ2-1; no clear D. This CDR3 contains 16 residues. V gave up 1 base and J gave up 4 bases, with 14 bases separating them. From germline, CDR1 is LGHNA and CDR2 YNFKEQ.

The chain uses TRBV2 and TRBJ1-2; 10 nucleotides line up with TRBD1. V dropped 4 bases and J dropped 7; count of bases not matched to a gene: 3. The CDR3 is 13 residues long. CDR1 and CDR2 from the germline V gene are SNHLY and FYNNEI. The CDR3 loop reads CASSVDRGSGYTF. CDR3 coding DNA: TGTGCCAGCAGTGTGGACAGGGGGTCTGGCTACACCTTC.

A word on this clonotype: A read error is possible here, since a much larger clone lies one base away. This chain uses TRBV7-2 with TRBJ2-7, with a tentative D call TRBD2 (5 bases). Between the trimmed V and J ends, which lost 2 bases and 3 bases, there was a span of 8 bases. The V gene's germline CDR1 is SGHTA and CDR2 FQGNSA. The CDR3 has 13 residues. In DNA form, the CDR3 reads TGTGCCAGCAGCTTAATTCGGGACTACGAGCAGTACTTC. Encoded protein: CASSLIRDYEQYF. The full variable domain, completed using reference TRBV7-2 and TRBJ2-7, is GAGVSQSPSNKVTEKGKDVELRCDPISGHTALYWYRQSLGQGLEFLIYFQGNSAPDKSGLPSDRFSAERTGGSVSTLTIQRTQQEDSAVYLCASSLIRDYEQYFGPGTRLTVT.

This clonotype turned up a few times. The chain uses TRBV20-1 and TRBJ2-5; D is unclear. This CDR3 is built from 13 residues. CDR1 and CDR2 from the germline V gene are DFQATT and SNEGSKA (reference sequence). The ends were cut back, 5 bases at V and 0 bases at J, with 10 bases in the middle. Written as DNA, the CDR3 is TGCAGTGCTTCCAGCAGCTACCAAGAGACCCAGTACTTC. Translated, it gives CSASSSYQETQYF.

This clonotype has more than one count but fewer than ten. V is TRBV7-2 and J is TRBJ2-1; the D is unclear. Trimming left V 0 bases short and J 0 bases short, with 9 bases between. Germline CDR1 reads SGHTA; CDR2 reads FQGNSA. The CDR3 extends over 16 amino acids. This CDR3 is CASSLAGVSSYNEQFF. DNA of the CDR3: TGTGCCAGCAGCTTAGCAGGTGTAAGCTCCTACAATGAGCAGTTCTTC.

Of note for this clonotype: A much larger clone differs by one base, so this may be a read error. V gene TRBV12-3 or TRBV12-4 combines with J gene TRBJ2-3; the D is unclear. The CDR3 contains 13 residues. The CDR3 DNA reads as TGTGCCAGCAGTTTAATGGGCACAGATACGGAGTATTTT. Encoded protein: CASSLMGTDTEYF.

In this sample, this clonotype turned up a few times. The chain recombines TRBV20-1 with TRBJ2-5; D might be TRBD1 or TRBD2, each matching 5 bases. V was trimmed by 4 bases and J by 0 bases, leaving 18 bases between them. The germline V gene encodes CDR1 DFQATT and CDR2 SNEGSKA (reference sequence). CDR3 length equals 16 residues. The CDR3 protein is CSATPSVGVYQETQYF. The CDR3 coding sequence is TGCAGTGCTACACCGAGCGTGGGGGTCTACCAAGAGACCCAGTACTTC.

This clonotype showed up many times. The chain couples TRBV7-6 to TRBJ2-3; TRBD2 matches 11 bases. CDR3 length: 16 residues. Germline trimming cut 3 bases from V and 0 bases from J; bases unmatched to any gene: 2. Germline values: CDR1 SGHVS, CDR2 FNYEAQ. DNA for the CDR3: TGTGCCAGCAGCTTCCTAGCGGGGGGTAGCACAGATACGCAGTATTTT. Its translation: CASSFLAGGSTDTQYF.

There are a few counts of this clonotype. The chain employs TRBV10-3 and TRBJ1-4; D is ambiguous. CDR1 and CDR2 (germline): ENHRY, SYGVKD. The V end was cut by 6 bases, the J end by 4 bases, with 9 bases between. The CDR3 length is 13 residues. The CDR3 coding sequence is TGTGCCATCAGAGGTGGAGGTAATGAAAAACTGTTTTTT. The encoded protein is CAIRGGGNEKLFF.